The 5 T cell receptor beta chains reported below all come from one sample, sequenced in a study of blood T cell repertoires in COVID-19. Only in-frame clones appear in the TCRdb table, and some are missing; sequencing was by immunoSEQ multiplex PCR. The data contain 300,000 to 450,000 clones, around 90% of them singletons. Material for sequencing was peripheral blood. Receptors originate from an older woman with COVID-19, enrolled during active disease.

This rearrangement joins TRBV19 to TRBJ1-2, with a tentative D call TRBD1 (6 bases). V was cut by 5 bases and J by 8 bases, with 18 bases left in between. The CDR3 length is 14 residues. The germline gives CDR1 LNHDA, CDR2 SQIVND (reference sequence). This CDR3 reads CASSPKGQLGGYTF. The CDR3 bases are TGTGCCAGTAGTCCGAAAGGACAGCTAGGAGGCTACACCTTC.

The chain is built from TRBV18 and TRBJ1-1; no clear D. Germline values: CDR1 KGHSH, CDR2 LQKENI. Trimming removed 4 bases at V and 1 base at J, with 7 bases between. This CDR3 comprises 13 residues. The CDR3 bases are TGTGCCAGCTCACGCGATAGGAACACTGAAGCTTTCTTT. Translated, it gives CASSRDRNTEAFF.

This chain connects TRBV9 to TRBJ2-1, with 11 bases aligning to TRBD2. V was clipped by 0 bases and J by 9 bases; unmatched bases: 5. Per the germline V gene, CDR1 is SGDLS and CDR2 is YYNGEE. There are 15 residues in the CDR3. The CDR3 is CASSVALAGVFEQFF. The CDR3 DNA reads as TGTGCCAGCAGCGTAGCACTAGCGGGGGTATTTGAGCAGTTCTTC.

This clone showed up just a few times. This rearrangement joins TRBV7-9 to TRBJ2-2; TRBD1 agrees at 7 bases. The CDR3 totals 16 residues. V lost 0 bases to trimming and J lost 1 base; unmatched junction nucleotides: 2. The germline V gene encodes CDR1 SEHNR and CDR2 FQNEAQ (reference sequence). Here the CDR3 DNA reads TGTGCCAGCAGCTTAGCGCACAGGGGGAACACCGGGGAGCTGTTTTTT. Translated, it gives CASSLAHRGNTGELFF.

V gene TRBV10-3 combines with J gene TRBJ2-5; D gene unclear. Looked up from germline, CDR1 is ENHRY and CDR2 is SYGVKD. The CDR3 contains 13 residues. The CDR3 DNA reads as TGTGCGACGGGTCTCAGAGTCCACGAGACCCAGTACTTC. Protein: CATGLRVHETQYF.